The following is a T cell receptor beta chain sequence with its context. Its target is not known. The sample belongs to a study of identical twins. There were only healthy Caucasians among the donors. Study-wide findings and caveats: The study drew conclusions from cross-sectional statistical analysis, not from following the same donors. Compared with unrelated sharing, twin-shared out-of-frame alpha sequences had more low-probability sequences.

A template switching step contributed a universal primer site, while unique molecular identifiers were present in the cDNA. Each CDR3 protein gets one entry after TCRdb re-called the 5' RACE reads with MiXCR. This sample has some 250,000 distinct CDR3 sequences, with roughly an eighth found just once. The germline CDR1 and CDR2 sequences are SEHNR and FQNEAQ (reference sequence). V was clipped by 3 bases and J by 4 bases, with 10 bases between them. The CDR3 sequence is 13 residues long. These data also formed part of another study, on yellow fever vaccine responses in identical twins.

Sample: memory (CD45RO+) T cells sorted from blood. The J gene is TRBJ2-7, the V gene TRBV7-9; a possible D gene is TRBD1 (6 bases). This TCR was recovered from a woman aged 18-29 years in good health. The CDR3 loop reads CASSFADRYEQYF. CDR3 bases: TGTGCCAGCAGCTTCGCGGACAGATACGAGCAGTACTTC.